This paragraph covers one T cell receptor (beta chain) sequence. Its antigen is not known. A junction end diverges from the germline sequence, so it may reflect a read error. This sample was taken from a study of human T cells and chemical hapten exposure. Study details: How much TCR each sample yielded varied, mostly because pooled library volumes differed slightly. Study-level findings and limits: No change in TCRs above 1 in 1000 frequency was produced by DPC sensitization.

Using its own MiXCR run on the RACE reads, TCRdb lists one record per CDR3 protein. The table shows some 74,000 distinct CDR3 sequences, with 10% to 15% occurring only once. Described time point: patch test 3, about 24 weeks after DPC sensitization. Indicated treatment: therapeutic diphenylcyclopropenone sensitization with weekly scalp DPC. Investigators collected blood before applying each patch test. Unfractionated whole blood yielded total RNA. CDR1 and CDR2 (germline): MDHEN, SYDVKM. CDR3 size: 14 residues. Here the sequenced sample was whole blood, taken in connection with sensitization to the hapten diphenylcyclopropenone (DPC). The chain combines TRBV28 with TRBJ2-7, with 9 nucleotides matching TRBD1. The clonotype originates from a woman in her forties or fifties with alopecia areata. Some clones in this sample may be carry-over from other donors' samples. The CDR3 protein is CASSLGTGYYKQYF. In DNA, the CDR3 is TGTGCCAGCAGTTTAGGGACAGGGTACTACAAGCAGTACTTC. The full variable domain, with the rest looked up from reference TRBV28 and TRBJ2-7, is DVKVTQSSRYLVKRTGEKVFLECVQDMDHENMFWYRQDPGLGLRLIYFSYDVKMKEKGDIPEGYSVSREKKERFSLILESASTNQTSMYLCASSLGTGYYKQYFGPGTRLTVT.